These 6 T cell receptor beta chains originate from one sample sequenced in a study of cytomegalovirus exposure and HLA in healthy donors. PCR involved 60 Vbeta and 13 Jbeta primers. Using immunoSEQ multiplex PCR, the repertoire was profiled, and TCRdb retains in-frame clones only, with some absent. This sample carries 120,000 or so clones, approximately 80% of them seen once, and the ten largest clones take less than 3%. The source material was PBMCs. The receptors derive from a woman aged 40-49 years in good health and CMV-seropositive.

The table lists this clone with a count of one. The V call is TRBV11-2, the J call TRBJ1-6; no clear D gene. The CDR3 sequence is 15 residues long. V was cut by 1 base and J by 6 bases, with 10 bases left in between. CDR1 is SGHAT and CDR2 is FQNNGV in the germline V gene. CDR3 bases: TGTGCCAGCAGCTTAGGAATAGTTTTTAATTCACCCCTCCACTTT. Residues: CASSLGIVFNSPLHF.

The genes are TRBV7-2 and TRBJ1-1; D is perhaps TRBD1 (6 bases). The CDR3 spans 14 residues. Germline CDR1 reads SGHTA; CDR2 reads FQGNSA. V lost 3 bases and J 5 bases, leaving 13 bases between the germline ends. Here the CDR3 DNA reads TGTGCCAGCAGCTTCCTTACAGGGTTGACTGAAGCTTTCTTT. Amino acid sequence: CASSFLTGLTEAFF.

The gene calls are TRBV18 and TRBJ1-1; 7 bases are shared with TRBD1. J lost 7 bases, V lost 0 bases, and 5 bases had no gene match. This CDR3 is built from 14 residues. In germline, CDR1 is KGHSH, CDR2 LQKENI. Here the CDR3 DNA reads TGTGCCAGCTCACCACCCTGGGACAGAAGTGAAGCTTTCTTT. Residues: CASSPPWDRSEAFF.

This clone was observed once. The V gene is TRBV4-3, the J gene TRBJ2-3; perhaps TRBD2 as D (5 bases). CDR3 length equals 15 residues. The germline V and J ends were trimmed by 0 bases and 9 bases, with 16 bases remaining between them. Germline CDR1 reads LGHNA; CDR2 reads YSLEER. The CDR3 DNA reads TGCGCCAGCAGCCAAGATAGGGCTAGCAAACAAACGCAGTATTTT. Protein: CASSQDRASKQTQYF.

This sequence joins TRBV18 and TRBJ1-3, with TRBD1 identical over 9 bases. There are 17 residues in the CDR3. Germline assignment: CDR1 KGHSH and CDR2 LQKENI. The junction had 8 bases not matched to a gene; V was cut back by 4 bases and J by 1 base. The CDR3 DNA is TGTGCCAGCTCACTGTCAACGACAGGGGGATCTGGAAACACCATATATTTT. Protein product: CASSLSTTGGSGNTIYF.

The chain joins TRBV4-2 to TRBJ1-1, with 8 bases aligning to TRBD1. There are 13 residues in the CDR3. The J segment lost 7 bases and the V segment lost 6 bases, leaving 7 bases of the junction unmatched. Germline CDR1 is LGHNA and CDR2 is YNFKEQ. CDR3: CASSETGDDEAFF. The CDR3 DNA follows: TGTGCCAGCAGTGAGACAGGGGATGATGAAGCTTTCTTT.